The 23 T cell receptor beta chains presented below share a single source sample, sequenced in a study of shared clonotypes between healthy human individuals. The repertoire was sequenced with immunoSEQ multiplex PCR; TCRdb's copy has only in-frame clones and lacks some. Among fewer than 850,000 clones listed, 60% to 80% were seen once. The sequencing input was memory CD4+ T cells sorted from blood. Sample subset: CD45RA-negative fraction. All receptors come from a woman aged 25 to 45 in good health.

CDR3 nucleotides: TGTGCCAGCAGCTTCCTAGCGGGGGGCTACGAGCAGTACTTC. This encodes CASSFLAGGYEQYF. This chain joins TRBV6-5 and TRBJ2-7; 11 bases match TRBD2. Germline loops: CDR1 MNHEY, CDR2 SVGAGI. This CDR3 is built from 14 residues. V was clipped by 6 bases and J by 3 bases; unmatched bases: 4.

CDR3 loop: CASSLRGNQPQHF. The CDR3 DNA sequence: TGTGCCAGCAGCCTCAGGGGCAATCAGCCCCAGCATTTT. This chain connects TRBV2 to TRBJ1-5; a weak D match, TRBD1 (5 bases). Germline CDR1 SNHLY, CDR2 FYNNEI. The CDR3 spans 13 residues. Trimming removed 6 bases from V and 2 bases from J, with 8 bases in between. The variable domain in full, completed from reference TRBV2 and TRBJ1-5, reads EPEVTQTPSHQVTQMGQEVILRCVPISNHLYFYWYRQILGQKVEFLVSFYNNEISEKSEIFDDQFSVERPDGSNFTLKIRSTKLEDSAMYFCASSLRGNQPQHFGDGTRLSIL.

In its sample, this clone was seen a few times. This chain connects TRBV10-2 to TRBJ2-1; 8 bases map to TRBD2. The V segment lost 2 bases and the J segment 9 bases; nucleotides outside the gene matches: 6. Germline V gives CDR1 WSHSY, CDR2 SAAADI. The CDR3 sequence is 14 residues long. CDR3 amino acids: CASSEGLAIVEQFF. The CDR3 DNA reads TGCGCCAGCAGTGAGGGACTAGCCATCGTTGAGCAGTTCTTC.

This rearrangement joins TRBV11-2 to TRBJ1-1, with 8 bases identical to TRBD1. CDR3 size: 12 residues. Germline lookup yields CDR1 SGHAT and CDR2 FQNNGV. V lost 5 bases, J lost 10 bases, and 6 bases stayed unmatched. For the CDR3, the DNA is TGTGCCAGCAGCCGGGCTGACAGGGGAGCTTTCTTT. Protein sequence: CASSRADRGAFF.

This clone was seen only once. The chain combines TRBV25-1 with TRBJ2-7, with D perhaps assigned TRBD1 or TRBD2 (5 bases each). Looked up from germline, CDR1 is MGHDK and CDR2 is SYGVNS. Trimming took 3 bases from V and 3 from J, leaving 21 bases between them. CDR3 size: 17 residues. The CDR3: CASSDRYEGSGVYEQYF. CDR3 in DNA: TGTGCCAGCAGTGATCGTTACGAGGGGTCTGGGGTCTACGAGCAGTACTTC.

This rearrangement joins TRBV5-1 to TRBJ2-5; D gene uncertain. CDR1 and CDR2 (germline): SGHRS, YFSETQ. The CDR3 is 13 residues long. CDR3 residues: CASTYTREETQYF. CDR3 nucleotide sequence: TGCGCGTCCACTTACACCCGTGAAGAGACCCAGTACTTC. Looking up the rest from reference TRBV5-1 and TRBJ2-5 gives the full variable domain: KAGVTQTPRYLIKTRGQQVTLSCSPISGHRSVSWYQQTPGQGLQFLFEYFSETQRNKGNFPGRFSGRQFSNSRSEMNVSTLELGDSALYLCASTYTREETQYFGPGTRLLVL.

The genes are TRBV7-9 and TRBJ2-2; 11 nucleotides align to TRBD1. Germline V gene sequence: CDR1 SEHNR, CDR2 FQNEAQ (reference sequence). This CDR3 comprises 16 residues. Trimming removed 5 bases from V and 2 bases from J; junction bases left unmatched: 4. The CDR3: CASSTGQGANTGELFF. The CDR3, as DNA: TGTGCCAGCAGCACTGGACAGGGGGCAAACACCGGGGAGCTGTTTTTT.

The chain is built from TRBV6-5 and TRBJ2-3; no clear D gene. CDR3 length: 13 amino acids. V gave up 0 bases and J gave up 6 bases, with 7 bases separating them. Germline CDR1 and CDR2: MNHEY and SVGAGI. CDR3 nucleotides: TGTGCCAGCAGTTACTCGCCTCAGGATACGCAGTATTTT. Encoded protein: CASSYSPQDTQYF.

V usage is TRBV6-5 and J usage is TRBJ1-2; the match to TRBD1 covers 10 bases. The CDR3 is 15 amino acids. Trimming cost V 5 bases and J 4 bases; bases outside gene matches: 7. Germline loops: CDR1 MNHEY, CDR2 SVGAGI. CDR3 nucleotides: TGTGCCAGCAGTACCGGGACAGGGGTTAGCTATGGCTACACCTTC. It encodes CASSTGTGVSYGYTF.

The chain employs TRBV13 and TRBJ2-5, with D tentatively TRBD2 (6 bases). V shed 6 bases and J shed 5 bases, with 16 bases lying between them. CDR3 length equals 14 residues. Looked up from germline, CDR1 is PRHDT and CDR2 is FYEKMQ (reference sequence). The CDR3 DNA follows: TGTGCCAGCAGACCCAGCCGAGGAGGGGAGACCCAGTACTTC. This translates into CASRPSRGGETQYF. Variable domain in full (rest from reference TRBV13 and TRBJ2-5): AAGVIQSPRHLIKEKRETATLKCYPIPRHDTVYWYQQGPGQDPQFLISFYEKMQSDKGSIPDRFSAQQFSDYHSELNMSSLELGDSALYFCASRPSRGGETQYFGPGTRLLVL.

CDR3 DNA sequence: TGTGCCAGCGGACGGTTCTCCTATAATTCACCCCTCCACTTT. It is translated as CASGRFSYNSPLHF. The J gene is TRBJ1-6, the V gene TRBV5-6; D not resolved. Trimming cost V 7 bases and J 0 bases, with 8 bases left between them. CDR1 is SGHDT, CDR2 YYEEEE, per germline. The CDR3 has 14 residues.

This rearrangement joins TRBV11-3 to TRBJ2-7, with TRBD1 as a possible D gene (5 bases). CDR3 length equals 14 residues. Trimming removed 4 bases from V and 0 bases from J, with 10 bases in between. Germline CDR1 SGHNT, CDR2 YENEEA. As DNA, the CDR3 is TGTGCCAGCAGCTCCCAGACAGACTCCTACGAGCAGTACTTC. Translation: CASSSQTDSYEQYF.

This chain uses TRBV5-1 with TRBJ2-6; 8 positions match TRBD1. The CDR3 contains 16 residues. Germline V gene sequence: CDR1 SGHRS, CDR2 YFSETQ. Unmatched junction bases numbered 5, after V lost 6 bases and J lost 0 bases. This chain's CDR3 is CASTRGTGSGANVLTF. The CDR3 region has the DNA TGCGCCAGCACCAGGGGGACAGGCTCTGGGGCCAACGTCCTGACTTTC.

This CDR3 reads CASSLRGANTEAFF. CDR3 sequence (DNA): TGTGCCAGCAGTTTAAGGGGGGCCAACACTGAAGCTTTCTTT. This chain uses TRBV27 with TRBJ1-1, with a tentative D call TRBD1 (6 bases). This CDR3 spans 14 amino acids. The germline gives CDR1 MNHEY, CDR2 SMNVEV (reference sequence). Trimming cost V 2 bases and J 2 bases, with 9 bases left between them.

The chain combines TRBV28 with TRBJ1-3; D gene unclear. The CDR3 loop spans 16 amino acids. CDR1 is MDHEN, CDR2 SYDVKM, per germline. Between the trimmed V and J ends, which lost 3 bases and 6 bases, there was a span of 18 bases. The CDR3 DNA is TGTGCCAGCAGTTTGGGGTTGGAGACGCAAAAAAACACCATATATTTT. This codes for CASSLGLETQKNTIYF. Together with reference TRBV28 and TRBJ1-3, the CDR3 gives the full variable domain: DVKVTQSSRYLVKRTGEKVFLECVQDMDHENMFWYRQDPGLGLRLIYFSYDVKMKEKGDIPEGYSVSREKKERFSLILESASTNQTSMYLCASSLGLETQKNTIYFGEGSWLTVV.

The chain has TRBV2 and TRBJ1-5; 9 bases line up with TRBD1. This CDR3 comprises 13 residues. J gave up 4 bases and V 8 bases, and 3 bases lay outside the gene matches. The germline V gene has CDR1 SNHLY and CDR2 FYNNEI. The CDR3 DNA follows: TGTGCCAGCCGGACAGGGGTAAATCAGCCCCAGCATTTT. Protein sequence: CASRTGVNQPQHF.

This clone was seen only a few times. This chain connects TRBV14 to TRBJ2-3; 9 bases match TRBD2. The CDR3 loop spans 14 amino acids. Germline V lookup: CDR1 SGHDN, CDR2 FVKESK. V lost 5 bases, J lost 4 bases, and 4 bases stayed unmatched. CDR3: CASSDSGRADTQYF. CDR3 DNA: TGTGCCAGCAGCGATAGCGGGAGAGCAGATACGCAGTATTTT.

CDR3 loop: CASSLGGSRSNQPQHF. The CDR3 DNA is TGCGCCAGCAGCTTGGGGGGGTCGCGTAGCAATCAGCCCCAGCATTTT. The chain links TRBV5-1 to TRBJ1-5, with D perhaps matching TRBD1 (5 bases). The CDR3 extends over 16 amino acids. Germline V lookup: CDR1 SGHRS, CDR2 YFSETQ. The ends were cut back, 0 bases at V and 0 bases at J, with 10 bases in the middle.

The chain joins TRBV28 to TRBJ2-7; 7 positions agree with TRBD2. This CDR3 spans 14 amino acids. The V gene's germline CDR1 is MDHEN and CDR2 SYDVKM. Trimming cost V 7 bases and J 6 bases; bases outside gene matches: 12. CDR3 loop: CASNNLSGKGEQYF. The CDR3, as DNA: TGTGCCAGCAATAACCTCAGCGGGAAGGGCGAGCAGTACTTC.

This clone was counted between two and nine times. V gene TRBV2 combines with J gene TRBJ1-5, with D possibly TRBD1 on 5 matching bases. Trimming removed 6 bases at V and 3 bases at J, with 9 bases between. The germline V gene has CDR1 SNHLY and CDR2 FYNNEI. There are 13 residues in the CDR3. The CDR3 DNA follows: TGTGCCAGCAGGGGAGGGGCCAATCAGCCCCAGCATTTT. It yields the protein CASRGGANQPQHF.

The chain is built from TRBV5-4 and TRBJ2-3; the match to TRBD2 covers 14 bases. Germline V gene data show CDR1 as SGHNT and CDR2 as YYREEE (reference sequence). V gave up 6 bases and J gave up 6 bases; unmatched junction bases: 6. The CDR3 is 15 residues long. The CDR3 bases are TGTGCCAGCACCGGGACTAGCGGGAGCGGGGATACGCAGTATTTT. Residues: CASTGTSGSGDTQYF. Looking up the rest from reference TRBV5-4 and TRBJ2-3 gives the full variable domain: ETGVTQSPTHLIKTRGQQVTLRCSSQSGHNTVSWYQQALGQGPQFIFQYYREEENGRGNFPPRFSGLQFPNYSSELNVNALELDDSALYLCASTGTSGSGDTQYFGPGTRLTVL.

The chain joins TRBV13 to TRBJ1-1; unclear D gene. The CDR3 is 14 amino acids. The germline gives CDR1 PRHDT, CDR2 FYEKMQ (reference sequence). The V end was cut by 2 bases, the J end by 4 bases, with 11 bases between. The CDR3 region has the DNA TGTGCCAGCAGCTTATACACCTGGGGCACTGAAGCTTTCTTT. The encoded protein is CASSLYTWGTEAFF.

The V gene is TRBV5-6, the J gene TRBJ2-2; D unclear. Per germline, CDR1 SGHDT and CDR2 YYEEEE. V lost 10 bases and J lost 1, with 11 bases in between. This CDR3 is built from 13 residues. This chain's CDR3 is CAGSSWNTGELFF. The CDR3 DNA sequence: TGTGCCGGTAGTAGCTGGAACACCGGGGAGCTGTTTTTT.